Listed below are T cell receptor beta chains from one sample, sequenced in a study of T cell clonotyping in hematopoietic cell transplantation. Measured with immunoSEQ multiplex PCR; TCRdb has only the in-frame clones, and not every one. The sample lists roughly 10,000 clones, 89% occurring once. Material: PBMCs, obtained 180 days after allogeneic stem cell transplant. Receptor source: a male patient between 55 and 70 years old who had an allogeneic stem cell transplant from an unrelated donor, so the T cells may come from the graft donor. Some clones in this sample may be carry-over from other donors' samples. Both conserved end residues are part of each CDR3. D genes are given only for firm matches. Size values are once, few and many counts, or a class for expanded clones, and some rows have none.

TRBV6-6	-	-	TRBJ2-7	CASSPQGKSYEQYF	TGTGCCAGCAGCCCACAGGGTAAATCCTACGAGCAGTACTTC
TRBV5-6	TRBD2	-	TRBJ2-7	CASSLGGGGIYEQYF	TGTGCCAGCAGCTTGGGTGGCGGGGGGATCTACGAGCAGTACTTC
TRBV29-1	-	-	TRBJ1-2	CSVSDYTF	TGCAGCGTTTCGGACTACACCTTC
TRBV5-5	TRBD1	-	TRBJ1-3	CASSLWDSSGNTIYF	TGTGCCAGCAGCTTGTGGGACAGCTCTGGAAACACCATATATTTT
TRBV11-2	-	few	TRBJ2-7	CASSLVPDWVDSSYEQYF	TGTGCCAGCAGCTTAGTCCCGGATTGGGTCGACAGCTCCTACGAGCAGTACTTC
TRBV10-3	-	-	TRBJ1-5	CAISEWDNQPQHF	TGTGCCATCAGTGAGTGGGACAATCAGCCCCAGCATTTT
TRBV7-2	TRBD2	-	TRBJ2-3	CASVAGGLGTQYF	TGTGCCAGCGTAGCGGGGGGGCTTGGTACGCAGTATTTT
TRBV10-3	-	-	TRBJ1-2	CAISDLEQGTYTF	TGTGCCATCAGTGACCTGGAGCAGGGAACCTACACCTTC
TRBV6-4	TRBD1	-	TRBJ2-1	CASSDSTGGAYNEQFF	TGTGCCAGCAGTGACTCGACAGGGGGCGCCTACAATGAGCAGTTCTTC
TRBV7-3	-	once	TRBJ2-2	CASSPWPGAGELFF	TGTGCCAGCAGCCCCTGGCCAGGGGCCGGGGAGCTGTTTTTT
TRBV7-3	-	-	TRBJ1-5	CASSSDLGQPQHF	TGTGCCAGCAGCTCAGACTTGGGTCAGCCCCAGCATTTT
TRBV2	-	-	TRBJ1-1	CASRPGPMNTEAFF	TGTGCCAGCCGGCCAGGGCCGATGAACACTGAAGCTTTCTTT
TRBV19	TRBD1	-	TRBJ1-5	CASSQDREVGQPQHF	TGTGCGAGTTCTCAGGACAGGGAAGTGGGTCAGCCCCAGCATTTT
TRBV4-1	-	once	TRBJ2-2	CASSSPSTGYTGELFF	TGCGCCAGCAGCTCCCCCTCGACCGGATACACCGGGGAGCTGTTTTTT
TRBV7-2	-	-	TRBJ2-3	CASSLGIGGPDTQYF	TGTGCCAGCAGCTTAGGGATCGGGGGGCCAGATACGCAGTATTTT
TRBV1	-	-	TRBJ2-4	CTSSQDAGWLAKNIQYF	TGCACCAGCAGCCAAGATGCGGGGTGGCTAGCCAAAAACATTCAGTACTTC
TRBV4-3	-	-	TRBJ1-2	CASSQDESGNYGYTF	TGCGCCAGCAGCCAAGATGAGTCGGGGAACTATGGCTACACCTTC
TRBV6-1	TRBD1	-	TRBJ1-1	CASSPRDRTEAFF	TGTGCCAGCAGTCCCCGGGACAGAACTGAAGCTTTCTTT
TRBV7-9	TRBD1	-	TRBJ2-4	CASSPGAGGNIQYF	TGTGCCAGCAGCCCTGGGGCAGGGGGTAACATTCAGTACTTC
TRBV27	TRBD1	-	TRBJ1-4	CASSPGTGAGEKLFF	TGTGCCAGCAGTCCCGGGACAGGGGCGGGCGAAAAACTGTTTTTT
TRBV7-9	-	-	TRBJ2-7	CASSPPGRDNEQYF	TGTGCCAGCAGCCCCCCGGGAAGGGATAACGAGCAGTACTTC
TRBV7-2	-	few	TRBJ1-1	CASSLVAGRNTEAFF	TGTGCCAGCAGCTTAGTTGCAGGAAGGAACACTGAAGCTTTCTTT